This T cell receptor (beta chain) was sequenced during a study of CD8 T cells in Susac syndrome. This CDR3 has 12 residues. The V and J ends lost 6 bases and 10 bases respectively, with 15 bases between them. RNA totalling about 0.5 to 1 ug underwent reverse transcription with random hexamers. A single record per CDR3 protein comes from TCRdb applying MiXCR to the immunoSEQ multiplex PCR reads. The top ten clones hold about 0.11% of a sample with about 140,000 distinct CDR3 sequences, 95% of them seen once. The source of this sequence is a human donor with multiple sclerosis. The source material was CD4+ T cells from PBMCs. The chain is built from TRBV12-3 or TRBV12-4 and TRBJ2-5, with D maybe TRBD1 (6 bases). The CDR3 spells CASSQGISDQYF. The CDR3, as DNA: TGTGCCAGCAGCCAGGGGATTTCGGACCAGTACTTC.